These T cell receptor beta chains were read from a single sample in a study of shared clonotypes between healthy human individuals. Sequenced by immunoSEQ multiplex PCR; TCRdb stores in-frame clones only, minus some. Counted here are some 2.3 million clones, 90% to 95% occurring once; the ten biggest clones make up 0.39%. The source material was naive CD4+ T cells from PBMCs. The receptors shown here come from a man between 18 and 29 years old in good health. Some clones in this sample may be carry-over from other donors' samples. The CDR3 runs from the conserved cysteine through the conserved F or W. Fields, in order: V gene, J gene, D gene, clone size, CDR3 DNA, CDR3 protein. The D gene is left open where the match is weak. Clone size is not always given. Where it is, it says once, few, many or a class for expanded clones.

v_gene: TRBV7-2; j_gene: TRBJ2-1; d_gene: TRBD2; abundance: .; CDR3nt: TGTGCCAGCAGCTTGGTCCTAGCGGGAGCCGGTGGGTCCAATGAGCAGTTCTTC; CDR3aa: CASSLVLAGAGGSNEQFF
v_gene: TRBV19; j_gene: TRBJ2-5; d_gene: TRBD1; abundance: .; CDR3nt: TGTGCCAGTAGTATAGTAGGGACAGGGGATCAAGAGACCCAGTACTTC; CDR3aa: CASSIVGTGDQETQYF
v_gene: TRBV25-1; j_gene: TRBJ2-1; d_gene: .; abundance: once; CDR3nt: TGTGCCAGTAACGGGCCGCTCGTTTTGGAGCAGTTCTTC; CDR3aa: CASNGPLVLEQFF
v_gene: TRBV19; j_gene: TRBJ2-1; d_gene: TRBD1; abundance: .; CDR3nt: TGTGCCAGTAATACCGTAGACAGGGGGTGGAATGAGCAGTTCTTC; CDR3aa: CASNTVDRGWNEQFF
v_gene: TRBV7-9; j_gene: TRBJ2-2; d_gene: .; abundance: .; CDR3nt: TGTGCCAGCAGTTTACAGATCGGGGGTAACACCGGGGAGCTGTTTTTT; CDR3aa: CASSLQIGGNTGELFF
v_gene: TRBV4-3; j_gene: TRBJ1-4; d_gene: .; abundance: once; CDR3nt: TGCGCCAGCAGCCAGAGGAGCATCCTTAATGAAAAACTGTTTTTT; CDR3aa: CASSQRSILNEKLFF
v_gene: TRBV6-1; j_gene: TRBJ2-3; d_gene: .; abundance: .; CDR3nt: TGTGCCAGCAGCTTTTTGTCAGATACGCAGTATTTT; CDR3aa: CASSFLSDTQYF
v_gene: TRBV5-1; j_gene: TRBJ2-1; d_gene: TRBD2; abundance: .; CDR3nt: TGCGCCAGCAGCTCGGGGACTAGCGGGAGGACCAATGAGCAGTTCTTC; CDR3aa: CASSSGTSGRTNEQFF
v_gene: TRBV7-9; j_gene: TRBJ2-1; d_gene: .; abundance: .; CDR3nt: TGTGCCAGCAGCCCAGCCGCCTATGAGCAGTTCTTC; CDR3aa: CASSPAAYEQFF
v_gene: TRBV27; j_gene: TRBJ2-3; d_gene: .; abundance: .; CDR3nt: TGTGCCAGCAGTTTAGATCAAGGGAGCCCGCAGTATTTT; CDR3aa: CASSLDQGSPQYF
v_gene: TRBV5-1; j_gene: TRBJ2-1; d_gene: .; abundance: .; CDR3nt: TGCGCCAGCAGCTTACAAACGACTAACAATGAGCAGTTCTTC; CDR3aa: CASSLQTTNNEQFF
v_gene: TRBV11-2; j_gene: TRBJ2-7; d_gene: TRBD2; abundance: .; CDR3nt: TGTGCCAGCAGCTCTAGTGGCCGGGCTAGCGGGAGGTGGGGGGAGCAGTACTTC; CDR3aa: CASSSSGRASGRWGEQYF
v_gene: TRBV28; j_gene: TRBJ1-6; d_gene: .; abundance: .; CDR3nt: TGTGCCAGCATCTCAGGCTTGAATTCACCCCTCCACTTT; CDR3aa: CASISGLNSPLHF
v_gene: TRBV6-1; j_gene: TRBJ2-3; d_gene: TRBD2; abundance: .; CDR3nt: TGTGCCAGCATAGCGGGAAGCACAGATACGCAGTATTTT; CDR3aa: CASIAGSTDTQYF
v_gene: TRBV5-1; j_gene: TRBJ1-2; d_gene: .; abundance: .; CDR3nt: TGCGCCAGCAGAGGTGGAGGGGCCTCCTATGGCTACACCTTC; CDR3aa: CASRGGGASYGYTF
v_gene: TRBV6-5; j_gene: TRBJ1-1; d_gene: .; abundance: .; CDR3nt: TGTGCCAGCACCTCCCCCGGACAGAACACTGAAGCTTTCTTT; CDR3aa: CASTSPGQNTEAFF